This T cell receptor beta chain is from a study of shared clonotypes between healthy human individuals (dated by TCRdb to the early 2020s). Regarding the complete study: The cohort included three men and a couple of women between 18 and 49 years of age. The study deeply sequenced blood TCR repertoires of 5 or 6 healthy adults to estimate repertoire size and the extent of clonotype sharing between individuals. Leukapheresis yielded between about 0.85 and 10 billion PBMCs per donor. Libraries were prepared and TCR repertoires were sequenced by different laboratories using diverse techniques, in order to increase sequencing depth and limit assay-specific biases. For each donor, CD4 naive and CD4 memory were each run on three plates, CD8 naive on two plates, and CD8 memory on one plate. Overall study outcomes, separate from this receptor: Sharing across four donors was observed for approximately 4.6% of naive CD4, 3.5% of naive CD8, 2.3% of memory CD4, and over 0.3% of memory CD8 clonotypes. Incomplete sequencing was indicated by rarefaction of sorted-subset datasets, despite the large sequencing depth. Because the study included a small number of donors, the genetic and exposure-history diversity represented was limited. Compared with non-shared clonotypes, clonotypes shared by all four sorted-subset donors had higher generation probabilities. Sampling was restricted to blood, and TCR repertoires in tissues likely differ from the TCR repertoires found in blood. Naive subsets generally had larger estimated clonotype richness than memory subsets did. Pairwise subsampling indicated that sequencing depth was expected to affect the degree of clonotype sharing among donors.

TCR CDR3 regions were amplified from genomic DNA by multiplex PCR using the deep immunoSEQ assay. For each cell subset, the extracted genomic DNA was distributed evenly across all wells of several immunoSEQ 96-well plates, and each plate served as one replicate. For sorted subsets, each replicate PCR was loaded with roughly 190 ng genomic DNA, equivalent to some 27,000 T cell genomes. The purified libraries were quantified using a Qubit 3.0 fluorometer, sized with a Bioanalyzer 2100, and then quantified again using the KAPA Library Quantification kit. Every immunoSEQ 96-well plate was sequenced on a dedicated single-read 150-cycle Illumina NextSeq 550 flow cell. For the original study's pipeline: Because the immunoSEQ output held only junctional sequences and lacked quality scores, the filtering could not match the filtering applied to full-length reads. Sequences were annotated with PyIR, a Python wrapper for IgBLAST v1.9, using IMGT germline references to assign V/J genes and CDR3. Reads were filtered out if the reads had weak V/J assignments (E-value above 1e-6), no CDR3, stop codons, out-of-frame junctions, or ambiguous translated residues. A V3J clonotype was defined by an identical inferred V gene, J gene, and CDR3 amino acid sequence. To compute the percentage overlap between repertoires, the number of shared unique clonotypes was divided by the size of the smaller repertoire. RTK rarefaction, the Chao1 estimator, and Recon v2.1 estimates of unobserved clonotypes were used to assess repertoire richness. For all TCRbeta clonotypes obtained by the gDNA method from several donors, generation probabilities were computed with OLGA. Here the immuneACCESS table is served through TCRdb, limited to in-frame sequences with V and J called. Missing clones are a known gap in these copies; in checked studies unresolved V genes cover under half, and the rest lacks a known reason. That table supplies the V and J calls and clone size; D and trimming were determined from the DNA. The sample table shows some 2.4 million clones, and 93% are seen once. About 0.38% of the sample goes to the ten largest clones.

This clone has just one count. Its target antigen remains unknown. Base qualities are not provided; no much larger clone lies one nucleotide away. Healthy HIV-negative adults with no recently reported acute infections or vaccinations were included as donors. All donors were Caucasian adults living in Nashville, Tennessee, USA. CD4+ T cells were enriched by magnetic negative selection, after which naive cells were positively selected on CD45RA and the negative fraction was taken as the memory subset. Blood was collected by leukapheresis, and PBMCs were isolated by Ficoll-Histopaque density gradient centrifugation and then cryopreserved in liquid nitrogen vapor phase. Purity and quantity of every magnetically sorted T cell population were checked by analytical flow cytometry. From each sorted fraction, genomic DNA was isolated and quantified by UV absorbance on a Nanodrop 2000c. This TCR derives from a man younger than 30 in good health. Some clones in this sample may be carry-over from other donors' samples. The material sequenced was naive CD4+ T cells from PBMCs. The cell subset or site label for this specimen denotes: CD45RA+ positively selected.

The CDR3 has the sequence CASSLGGRVGTDTQYF. The nucleotide sequence is given as TGTGCCAGCAGCTTGGGAGGAAGGGTGGGCACAGATACGCAGTATTTT. The receptor chain draws on TRBV5-4 and TRBJ2-3; there is no confident call for the D gene. Including cysteine and phenylalanine, the CDR3 has 16 amino acids. The read is trimmed to its CDR3 DNA, 48 bases read in frame from base 1. The germline V gene encodes CDR1 SGHNT and CDR2 YYREEE (reference sequence). Cut back by 0 bases and 1 base, the V and J ends lie 12 bases apart.